This T cell receptor beta chain was recorded in a study of blood T cell repertoires in COVID-19. Looking at the study overall: COVID-19 samples from acute and convalescent phases originated in the United States, Italy and Spain.

Original methodology: Cell counts per sample came from amplifying reference gene primers. The method was immunoSEQ multiplex PCR; TCRdb's version includes in-frame clones alone and lacks a portion of them. For V, J and clone size, that table is used; D and trimming come from the DNA. Of roughly 87,000 clones detected, approximately 84% appear once; the ten largest clones hold 15% to 20%. There are 12 residues in the CDR3. After removal of 6 bases from V and 3 bases from J, the junction contained 0 bases not matched to a gene. The germline V gene has CDR1 MNHEY and CDR2 SVGAGI. The clonotype originates from an older woman with acute or convalescent COVID-19. Sequenced sample: peripheral blood. The V call is TRBV6-5, the J call TRBJ1-2, with TRBD1 matching over 8 bases. The CDR3: CASRQGDYGYTF. As DNA, the CDR3 is TGTGCCAGCAGACAGGGGGACTATGGCTACACCTTC.